The 27 T cell receptor beta chains below come from one sample, sequenced in a study of shared clonotypes between healthy human individuals. Profiling relied on immunoSEQ multiplex PCR, and the TCRdb table lists in-frame clones only, not all of them. The sample contains about 2.3 million clones, around 90% of which appear only once. Sequenced sample: naive CD4+ T cells from PBMCs. Subset described: CD45RA+ positively selected. These receptor sequences come from a man aged 18 to 30 in good health. Some clones in this sample may be carry-over from other donors' samples.

This clone was recorded once. The rearrangement joins TRBV28 to TRBJ2-7; D is possibly TRBD1 or TRBD2 (6 bases each). Germline V CDR1 and CDR2: MDHEN, SYDVKM. This CDR3 is 16 amino acids long. The germline V and J ends were trimmed by 2 bases and 3 bases, with 17 bases remaining between them. The CDR3 sequence is CASSLRGTPLYYEQYF. Here the CDR3 DNA reads TGTGCCAGCAGTTTAAGGGGGACTCCCCTATACTACGAGCAGTACTTC.

The chain links TRBV5-1 to TRBJ2-5; maybe TRBD2 (6 bases). Germline-derived CDR1 and CDR2 are SGHRS and YFSETQ. This CDR3 region has 14 residues. The V end lost 5 bases, the J end lost 3 bases, and 14 bases lay between the germline ends. The CDR3 DNA sequence: TGCGCCAGCAGGCTGAGTAGCGGAAAAGAGACCCAGTACTTC. This codes for CASRLSSGKETQYF.

V usage is TRBV15 and J usage is TRBJ2-2; 10 bases map to TRBD1. Trimming took 3 bases from V and 5 from J; bases not matched to a gene: 3. Germline loops: CDR1 LNHNV, CDR2 YYDKDF (reference sequence). The CDR3 covers 15 residues. DNA for the CDR3: TGTGCCACCAGCAGCGGGACAGGGGCGACCGGGGAGCTGTTTTTT. It is translated as CATSSGTGATGELFF.

Only a few counts were recorded for this clone. The gene calls are TRBV28 and TRBJ1-5; D is unclear. Germline V gene sequence: CDR1 MDHEN, CDR2 SYDVKM. The CDR3 is made up of 13 amino acids. Trimming left V 6 bases short and J 8 bases short, with 14 bases between. DNA of the CDR3: TGTGCCAGCAGGATCCCCGGCTTAGAGCCCCAGCATTTT. Protein: CASRIPGLEPQHF. The full variable domain, completed using reference TRBV28 and TRBJ1-5, is DVKVTQSSRYLVKRTGEKVFLECVQDMDHENMFWYRQDPGLGLRLIYFSYDVKMKEKGDIPEGYSVSREKKERFSLILESASTNQTSMYLCASRIPGLEPQHFGDGTRLSIL.

The chain employs TRBV14 and TRBJ2-1; D gene ambiguous. Germline V gene data show CDR1 as SGHDN and CDR2 as FVKESK. Deletions cut 1 base from V and 3 bases from J, with 4 bases between. The CDR3 is 13 amino acids. DNA for the CDR3: TGTGCCAGCAGCCAAGTGTACTACAATGAGCAGTTCTTC. This encodes CASSQVYYNEQFF.

The chain joins TRBV14 to TRBJ2-7; D is unresolved. Germline V gene data show CDR1 as SGHDN and CDR2 as FVKESK. The ends were cut back, 1 base at V and 1 base at J, with 8 bases in the middle. This CDR3 has 14 amino acids. CDR3 nucleotides: TGTGCCAGCAGCCAAGTCGCGGCTTCCTACGAGCAGTACTTC. Translated, it gives CASSQVAASYEQYF.

This sequence joins TRBV29-1 and TRBJ2-2, with 9 nucleotides matching TRBD2. The CDR3 runs 15 residues. In germline, CDR1 is SQVTM, CDR2 ANQGSEA. V was clipped by 2 bases and J by 6 bases; unmatched bases: 7. CDR3 in DNA: TGCAGCGTTGAAATTAGCGGGAGATCTCCCGGGGAGCTGTTTTTT. Its protein product is CSVEISGRSPGELFF.

The chain is built from TRBV25-1 and TRBJ2-5; D is undetermined. The V gene's germline CDR1 is MGHDK and CDR2 SYGVNS. The length of the CDR3 is 14 residues. Trimming shortened V by 4 bases and J by 9 bases, and 18 bases separated the two germline ends. The CDR3, as DNA: TGTGCCAGCAGTGTTGAGGCGGTCTCGGCGGCCCAGTACTTC. This codes for CASSVEAVSAAQYF.

The J gene is TRBJ2-1, the V gene TRBV19; D unresolved. The CDR3 spans 15 residues. V shed 2 bases and J shed 6 bases, with 14 bases lying between them. Germline V gene sequence: CDR1 LNHDA, CDR2 SQIVND (reference sequence). The CDR3 here is CASSIRTVGVNEQFF. The CDR3 coding sequence is TGTGCCAGTAGTATAAGGACCGTTGGGGTCAATGAGCAGTTCTTC.

This clone was seen just once. This chain connects TRBV21-1 to TRBJ1-5. TRBV21-1 is a known pseudogene. The CDR3 runs to 15 residues. This CDR3 reads CASSSGRRVGQPQHF. The CDR3 coding sequence is TGTGCCAGCAGCTCTGGAAGGAGGGTGGGTCAGCCCCAGCATTTT.

The CDR3 loop is CASSSSGRGTGELFF. Here the CDR3 DNA reads TGTGCCAGCAGCTCTAGCGGGAGGGGAACCGGGGAGCTGTTTTTT. This chain joins TRBV5-8 and TRBJ2-2; 12 bases fit TRBD2. V shed 3 bases and J 5 bases; nucleotides not matched to a gene: 2. The CDR3 contains 15 residues. Germline loops: CDR1 SGHTS, CDR2 YDEGEE.

This clone was counted a few times. The V and J genes are TRBV7-8 and TRBJ1-2; D call uncertain. The CDR3 extends over 12 amino acids. V was trimmed by 4 bases and J by 4 bases, leaving 7 bases between them. The germline V gene has CDR1 SGHVS and CDR2 FQNEAQ. The CDR3 DNA sequence: TGTGCCAGCAGCTCGAGAGGCTATGGCTACACCTTC. It translates to CASSSRGYGYTF. The full variable domain, its missing parts supplied by reference TRBV7-8 and TRBJ1-2, is GAGVSQSPRYKVAKRGQDVALRCDPISGHVSLFWYQQALGQGPEFLTYFQNEAQLDKSGLPSDRFFAERPEGSVSTLKIQRTQQEDSAVYLCASSSRGYGYTFGSGTRLTVV.

The gene calls are TRBV28 and TRBJ2-5, with no clear D. V was clipped by 1 base and J by 2 bases, with 14 bases between them. Looked up from germline, CDR1 is MDHEN and CDR2 is SYDVKM. The CDR3 spans 16 residues. The CDR3 DNA reads as TGTGCCAGCAGTTTATATTTCAGATCGATACAAGAGACCCAGTACTTC. It translates to CASSLYFRSIQETQYF.

The V call is TRBV7-2, the J call TRBJ2-7, with no clear D. The CDR3 has 13 residues. The V gene lost 2 bases and the J gene lost 5 bases, with 10 bases spanning the gap. Germline lookup yields CDR1 SGHTA and CDR2 FQGNSA. CDR3 nucleotides: TGTGCCAGCAGCTTAAGATTCCGTGACGAGCAGTACTTC. Translating it yields CASSLRFRDEQYF.

This chain links TRBV27 with TRBJ2-7; no reliable D call. Germline CDR1 is MNHEY and CDR2 is SMNVEV (reference sequence). Trimming removed 3 bases at V and 10 bases at J, with 10 bases between. CDR3 length: 11 residues. Written as DNA, the CDR3 is TGTGCCAGCAGTTTCAGAGCTCGACAGTACTTC. This encodes CASSFRARQYF.

This clone appeared a few times. This chain connects TRBV19 to TRBJ2-7; tentative D call: TRBD2 (6 bases). This CDR3 has 11 residues. V was clipped by 6 bases and J by 7 bases, with 10 bases between them. CDR1 is LNHDA, CDR2 SQIVND, per germline (reference sequence). The CDR3 sequence is CASRRDSEQYF. DNA for the CDR3: TGTGCCAGTAGGCGGGACTCAGAGCAGTACTTC.

The rearrangement links TRBV28 to TRBJ2-1, with TRBD2 matching over 15 bases. V gave up 2 bases and J gave up 4 bases; unmatched junction bases: 0. Germline V CDR1 and CDR2: MDHEN, SYDVKM. The CDR3 sequence is 16 residues long. CDR3 DNA: TGTGCCAGCAGTTTAGGGACTAGCGGGAGGTACAATGAGCAGTTCTTC. Protein: CASSLGTSGRYNEQFF. The variable domain in full, completed from reference TRBV28 and TRBJ2-1, reads DVKVTQSSRYLVKRTGEKVFLECVQDMDHENMFWYRQDPGLGLRLIYFSYDVKMKEKGDIPEGYSVSREKKERFSLILESASTNQTSMYLCASSLGTSGRYNEQFFGPGTRLTVL.

The J gene is TRBJ2-7, the V gene TRBV2, with D unclear. V shed 10 bases and J shed 6 bases, with 19 bases lying between them. The CDR3 runs 13 residues. Per the germline V gene, CDR1 is SNHLY and CDR2 is FYNNEI. DNA of the CDR3: TGTGCCACCCACCTCACTGCTTCCACCGAGCAGTACTTC. This translates into CATHLTASTEQYF. The full variable domain, rest sourced from reference TRBV2 and TRBJ2-7, is EPEVTQTPSHQVTQMGQEVILRCVPISNHLYFYWYRQILGQKVEFLVSFYNNEISEKSEIFDDQFSVERPDGSNFTLKIRSTKLEDSAMYFCATHLTASTEQYFGPGTRLTVT.

A word on this clone: In the same sample, other DNA sequences code for this CDR3. The V gene is TRBV5-1, the J gene TRBJ2-1; D ambiguous. CDR3 length equals 16 residues. With 0 bases removed from V and 0 bases from J, the gap between germline ends came to 10 bases. Germline values: CDR1 SGHRS, CDR2 YFSETQ. The chain's CDR3 is CASSLEGGSSYNEQFF. CDR3 bases: TGCGCCAGCAGCTTGGAAGGCGGTAGCTCCTACAATGAGCAGTTCTTC. Supplemented by reference TRBV5-1 and TRBJ2-1, the full variable domain reads KAGVTQTPRYLIKTRGQQVTLSCSPISGHRSVSWYQQTPGQGLQFLFEYFSETQRNKGNFPGRFSGRQFSNSRSEMNVSTLELGDSALYLCASSLEGGSSYNEQFFGPGTRLTVL.

V is TRBV19 and J is TRBJ2-3; possibly TRBD2 for D (5 bases). V was trimmed by 1 base and J by 2 bases, leaving 7 bases between them. CDR3 length: 14 residues. Germline V gene sequence: CDR1 LNHDA, CDR2 SQIVND (reference sequence). CDR3 residues: CASSIAGDTDTQYF. CDR3 DNA: TGTGCCAGTAGTATAGCCGGGGACACAGATACGCAGTATTTT.

This clone was detected only once. The sample holds other DNA sequences that translate to the same CDR3. The V gene is TRBV7-2, the J gene TRBJ2-1, with a possible D match to TRBD2 (5 bases). V was pared by 2 bases and J by 0 bases, with 8 bases between. Germline loops: CDR1 SGHTA, CDR2 FQGNSA. CDR3 size: 15 residues. The CDR3 here is CASSLSGSSYNEQFF. DNA of the CDR3: TGTGCCAGCAGCTTAAGCGGAAGCTCCTACAATGAGCAGTTCTTC. The full variable domain, in which reference TRBV7-2 and TRBJ2-1 provide the parts outside the CDR3, is GAGVSQSPSNKVTEKGKDVELRCDPISGHTALYWYRQSLGQGLEFLIYFQGNSAPDKSGLPSDRFSAERTGGSVSTLTIQRTQQEDSAVYLCASSLSGSSYNEQFFGPGTRLTVL.

The chain carries TRBV6-5 and TRBJ2-1; unclear D gene. Per germline, CDR1 MNHEY and CDR2 SVGAGI. This CDR3 is built from 13 residues. Trimming cost V 2 bases and J 2 bases, with 4 bases left between them. CDR3 residues: CASSYGTYNEQFF. CDR3 DNA: TGTGCCAGCAGTTACGGGACCTACAATGAGCAGTTCTTC.

The CDR3 sequence: CASRTGLNYGYTF. CDR3 coding DNA: TGTGCCAGTAGGACAGGGCTTAACTATGGCTACACCTTC. J is TRBJ1-2 and V is TRBV19; TRBD1 agrees at 7 bases. This CDR3 comprises 13 residues. Looked up from germline, CDR1 is LNHDA and CDR2 is SQIVND (reference sequence). V trimming: 6 bases; J trimming: 1 base; junction bases outside the gene matches: 2.

The table lists this clone with a count of one. The chain carries TRBV5-1 and TRBJ1-1; D uncertain. The germline V gene has CDR1 SGHRS and CDR2 YFSETQ. Trimming removed 4 bases at V and 6 bases at J, with 19 bases between. The CDR3 totals 15 residues. CDR3 protein: CASSPFPGKEAEAFF. As DNA, the CDR3 is TGCGCCAGCAGCCCATTCCCGGGGAAGGAGGCTGAAGCTTTCTTT.

The V call is TRBV9, the J call TRBJ1-4, with TRBD1 as a possible D gene (5 bases). The V gene's germline CDR1 is SGDLS and CDR2 YYNGEE. The CDR3 totals 14 residues. Trimming left V 0 bases short and J 7 bases short, with 10 bases between. CDR3 amino acids: CASSVGPGREKLFF. Here the CDR3 DNA reads TGTGCCAGCAGCGTAGGGCCGGGACGTGAAAAACTGTTTTTT.

Here the CDR3 DNA reads TGTGCCAGCAGGCGACTAGCGGGACGGAACGAGCAGTACTTC. Encoded protein: CASRRLAGRNEQYF. This chain uses TRBV2 with TRBJ2-7; 11 nucleotides line up with TRBD2. CDR1 is SNHLY, CDR2 FYNNEI, per germline. The CDR3 length is 14 residues. The ends lost 6 bases at V and 5 bases at J; junction bases unmatched: 6.

The chain carries TRBV28 and TRBJ1-2; D may be TRBD1 (5 bases). The germline gives CDR1 MDHEN, CDR2 SYDVKM. Trimming took off 7 bases at V and 0 bases at J, with 9 bases between the two ends. The CDR3 consists of 13 residues. CDR3 sequence reads: CASNRQTNYGYTF. CDR3 DNA: TGTGCCAGCAATAGACAGACTAACTATGGCTACACCTTC.